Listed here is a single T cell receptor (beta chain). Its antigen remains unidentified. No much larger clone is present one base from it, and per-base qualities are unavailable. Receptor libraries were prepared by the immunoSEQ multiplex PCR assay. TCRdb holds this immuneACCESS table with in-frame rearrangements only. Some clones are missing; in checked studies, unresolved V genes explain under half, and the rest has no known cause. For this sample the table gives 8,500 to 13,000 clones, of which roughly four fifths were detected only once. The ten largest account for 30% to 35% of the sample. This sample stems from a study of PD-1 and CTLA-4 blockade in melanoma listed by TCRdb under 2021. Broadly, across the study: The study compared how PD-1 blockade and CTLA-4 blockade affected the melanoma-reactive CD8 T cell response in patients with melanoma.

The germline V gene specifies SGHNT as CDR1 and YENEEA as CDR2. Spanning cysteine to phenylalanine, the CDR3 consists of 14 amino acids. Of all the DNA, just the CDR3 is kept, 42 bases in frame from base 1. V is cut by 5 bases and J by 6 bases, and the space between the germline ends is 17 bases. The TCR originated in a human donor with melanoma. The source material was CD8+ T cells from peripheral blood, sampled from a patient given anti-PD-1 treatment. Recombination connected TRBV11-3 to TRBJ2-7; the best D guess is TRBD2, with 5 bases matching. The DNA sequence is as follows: TGTGCCAGCAGCCCCTGGGCGGGCGTCAGCGAGCAGTACTTC. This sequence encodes CASSPWAGVSEQYF.